Below, 26 T cell receptor beta chains from the same sample are listed, as sequenced in a study of blood T cell repertoires in COVID-19. Here immunoSEQ multiplex PCR was the method, and the copy in TCRdb shows in-frame clones only, minus some. This sample has around 200,000 clones, with roughly 80% found just once. Sequenced material: peripheral blood. The receptors here all came from a man aged 50 or older who had recovered from COVID-19.

The chain recombines TRBV5-6 with TRBJ2-7; no clear D gene. V was clipped by 0 bases and J by 3 bases, with 4 bases between them. CDR1 SGHDT and CDR2 YYEEEE come from the germline V gene. The CDR3 extends over 12 amino acids. CDR3 in DNA: TGTGCCAGCAGCTTGGGGCTCTACGAGCAGTACTTC. Protein sequence: CASSLGLYEQYF.

The J gene is TRBJ2-7, the V gene TRBV29-1; 7 bases line up with TRBD1. The CDR3 is 14 amino acids. J lost 6 bases, V lost 6 bases, and 14 bases had no gene match. Germline loops: CDR1 SQVTM, CDR2 ANQGSEA. CDR3 nucleotide sequence: TGCAGCGTCCCAGACGGGCAGGGGGAGTCCGAGCAGTACTTC. It encodes CSVPDGQGESEQYF.

The chain couples TRBV7-2 to TRBJ1-2; D gene unclear. The germline V and J ends were trimmed by 3 bases and 6 bases, with 8 bases remaining between them. Per germline, CDR1 SGHTA and CDR2 FQGNSA. This CDR3 contains 12 residues. CDR3 sequence: CASSFYENGYTF. CDR3 nucleotide sequence: TGTGCCAGCAGCTTTTACGAGAATGGCTACACCTTC.

J is TRBJ1-4 and V is TRBV15; 7 bases are a match to TRBD1. Germline-derived CDR1 and CDR2 are LNHNV and YYDKDF (reference sequence). Trimming took 1 base from V and 6 from J; bases not matched to a gene: 5. The CDR3 covers 15 residues. CDR3 in amino acids: CATSRVQGVHEKLFF. The DNA for the CDR3 is TGTGCCACCAGCAGAGTGCAGGGGGTCCATGAAAAACTGTTTTTT.

The chain uses TRBV27 and TRBJ2-5; 7 bases are a match to TRBD2. The CDR3 has 14 amino acids. The junction had 4 bases not matched to a gene; V was cut back by 4 bases and J by 2 bases. CDR1 and CDR2 from the germline V gene are MNHEY and SMNVEV (reference sequence). CDR3 residues: CASSSRTRQETQYF. The CDR3 DNA is TGTGCCAGCAGTTCTCGGACTAGACAAGAGACCCAGTACTTC.

This clone was seen just once. The chain links TRBV7-8 to TRBJ1-6; 7 bases agree with TRBD1. The CDR3 has 17 amino acids. V trimming: 5 bases; J trimming: 4 bases; junction bases outside the gene matches: 11. The germline V gene encodes CDR1 SGHVS and CDR2 FQNEAQ. In DNA form, the CDR3 reads TGTGCCAGCAGCGCTCACAGGGGTGCAAATTATAATTCACCCCTCCACTTT. This encodes CASSAHRGANYNSPLHF.

The V call is TRBV4-3, the J call TRBJ1-1; D not certain. Trimming shortened V by 0 bases and J by 3 bases, and 11 bases separated the two germline ends. This CDR3 is 15 amino acids long. The germline V gene has CDR1 LGHNA and CDR2 YSLEER. The CDR3 here is CASSQDSGEDTEAFF. CDR3 DNA sequence: TGCGCCAGCAGCCAAGATTCCGGGGAAGACACTGAAGCTTTCTTT.

The chain combines TRBV2 with TRBJ1-1; D is ambiguous. Between the trimmed V and J ends, which lost 3 bases and 2 bases, there was a span of 7 bases. This CDR3 region has 13 residues. The V gene's germline CDR1 is SNHLY and CDR2 FYNNEI. The CDR3 loop reads CASSEDFNTEAFF. CDR3 in DNA: TGTGCCAGCAGTGAGGACTTCAACACTGAAGCTTTCTTT. Full variable domain (missing parts from reference TRBV2 and TRBJ1-1): EPEVTQTPSHQVTQMGQEVILRCVPISNHLYFYWYRQILGQKVEFLVSFYNNEISEKSEIFDDQFSVERPDGSNFTLKIRSTKLEDSAMYFCASSEDFNTEAFFGQGTRLTVV.

The sample holds a few counts of this clone. The CDR3 sequence: CASTPEGAEKLFF. The CDR3 DNA reads as TGTGCCAGCACCCCGGAGGGGGCTGAAAAACTGTTTTTT. The V gene is TRBV16, the J gene TRBJ1-4; 7 bases agree with TRBD1. CDR3 length equals 13 residues. V lost 7 bases to trimming and J lost 7 bases; unmatched junction nucleotides: 6. The germline gives CDR1 KGHSY, CDR2 FQNENV.

This clone was seen a few times. The V and J genes are TRBV27 and TRBJ2-7; weak D call: TRBD2 (7 bases). The CDR3 sequence is 15 residues long. Trimming removed 5 bases at V and 5 bases at J, with 19 bases between. Germline V gene sequence: CDR1 MNHEY, CDR2 SMNVEV (reference sequence). CDR3 DNA: TGTGCCAGCAGTAGGGGGGGACTCCTAATCCACGAGCAGTACTTC. Its protein is CASSRGGLLIHEQYF.

The count of this clone is one. The chain combines TRBV24-1 with TRBJ2-1, with D tentatively TRBD1 (6 bases). V was clipped by 2 bases and J by 0 bases, with 16 bases between them. Germline V CDR1 and CDR2: KGHDR, SFDVKD. CDR3 length: 18 amino acids. The CDR3 spells CATSDSTTGIYSYNEQFF. Here the CDR3 DNA reads TGTGCCACCAGTGATTCCACGACAGGTATTTACTCCTACAATGAGCAGTTCTTC.

The chain couples TRBV30 to TRBJ2-1; maybe TRBD2 (5 bases). Germline CDR1 and CDR2: GTSNPN and SVGIG (reference sequence). V lost 1 base to trimming and J lost 3 bases, with 19 bases between them. This CDR3 spans 17 amino acids. The chain's CDR3 is CAWSGVASGHLYNEQFF. CDR3 DNA sequence: TGTGCCTGGAGTGGGGTGGCGAGCGGCCATCTCTACAATGAGCAGTTCTTC.

This clone was seen only once. This chain uses TRBV11-3 with TRBJ2-1, with D hard to call. Trimming stripped 5 bases from V and 0 bases from J, with 14 bases between. Looked up from germline, CDR1 is SGHNT and CDR2 is YENEEA. The length of the CDR3 is 16 residues. Here the CDR3 reads CASSTSIPSSYNEQFF. In DNA form, the CDR3 reads TGTGCCAGCAGCACCTCAATACCTAGCTCCTACAATGAGCAGTTCTTC. Based on the CDR3 plus reference TRBV11-3 and TRBJ2-1, the full variable domain is EAGVVQSPRYKIIEKKQPVAFWCNPISGHNTLYWYLQNLGQGPELLIRYENEEAVDDSQLPKDRFSAERLKGVDSTLKIQPAELGDSAVYLCASSTSIPSSYNEQFFGPGTRLTVL.

This sequence joins TRBV5-1 and TRBJ2-7; possibly TRBD1 for D (8 bases). Trimming left V 7 bases short and J 3 bases short, with 23 bases between. The germline V gene encodes CDR1 SGHRS and CDR2 YFSETQ. CDR3 length equals 16 residues. The CDR3 sequence: CASSLQAGTGNYEQYF. CDR3 bases: TGCGCCAGCTCATTACAAGCGGGGACAGGTAACTACGAGCAGTACTTC.

The rearrangement uses TRBV5-4 and TRBJ2-7, with TRBD2 as a possible D gene (5 bases). CDR1 is SGHNT and CDR2 is YYREEE in the germline V gene (reference sequence). The CDR3 is 15 residues long. V gave up 4 bases and J gave up 0 bases, with 14 bases separating them. CDR3 coding DNA: TGTGCCAGCAGCCTCGGCGGGCAGAGCTCCTACGAGCAGTACTTC. Protein product: CASSLGGQSSYEQYF.

About this clone itself: An end of the junction does not agree with germline; a read error may underlie this. The J gene is TRBJ1-1, the V gene TRBV9; 7 bases agree with TRBD1. Germline CDR1 and CDR2: SGDLS and YYNGEE. This CDR3 contains 16 residues. The CDR3 region has the DNA TGTGCCAGCAGCGTAGGAGAACAGGACAGGAACATTGAAGCTTTCTTT. It is translated as CASSVGEQDRNIEAFF. The whole variable domain, filled in from reference TRBV9 and TRBJ1-1, reads DSGVTQTPKHLITATGQRVTLRCSPRSGDLSVYWYQQSLDQGLQFLIQYYNGEERAKGNILERFSAQQFPDLHSELNLSSLELGDSALYFCASSVGEQDRNIEAFFGQGTRLTVV.

The V gene is TRBV18, the J gene TRBJ1-3; maybe TRBD1 (5 bases). CDR3 length equals 14 residues. Germline V gene data show CDR1 as KGHSH and CDR2 as LQKENI. Trimming removed 5 bases from V and 2 bases from J, with 10 bases in between. Here the CDR3 DNA reads TGTGCCAGCTCAGCAGGGCGCCCTGGAAACACCATATATTTT. Amino acids: CASSAGRPGNTIYF.

This clone was counted a single time. This rearrangement joins TRBV20-1 to TRBJ2-1; the match to TRBD2 covers 9 bases. The length of the CDR3 is 15 residues. Per germline, CDR1 DFQATT and CDR2 SNEGSKA (reference sequence). J was trimmed by 6 bases and V by 3 bases; bases with no gene match: 9. CDR3 in amino acids: CSASPLAGVGNEQFF. For the CDR3, the DNA is TGCAGTGCTAGTCCCTTAGCGGGAGTCGGCAATGAGCAGTTCTTC.

The chain has TRBV19 and TRBJ1-2; D possibly corresponds to TRBD1 (5 bases). The ends were cut back, 5 bases at V and 0 bases at J, with 16 bases in the middle. This CDR3 comprises 16 residues. The germline V gene encodes CDR1 LNHDA and CDR2 SQIVND (reference sequence). The CDR3 loop is CASSARAGVSNYGYTF. CDR3 bases: TGTGCCAGTAGTGCGCGGGCGGGGGTATCTAACTATGGCTACACCTTC. The full variable domain, its missing parts supplied by reference TRBV19 and TRBJ1-2, is DGGITQSPKYLFRKEGQNVTLSCEQNLNHDAMYWYRQDPGQGLRLIYYSQIVNDFQKGDIAEGYSVSREKKESFPLTVTSAQKNPTAFYLCASSARAGVSNYGYTFGSGTRLTVV.

J is TRBJ2-6 and V is TRBV28; 9 bases are shared with TRBD2. V dropped 3 bases and J dropped 2; count of bases not matched to a gene: 5. CDR1 and CDR2 (germline): MDHEN, SYDVKM. The CDR3 has 17 residues. For the CDR3, the DNA is TGTGCCAGCAGTTTCGGCGGGAGGGGGACTGGGGCCAACGTCCTGACTTTC. The encoded protein is CASSFGGRGTGANVLTF.

V usage is TRBV5-1 and J usage is TRBJ1-5; 8 bases align to TRBD1. Germline-derived CDR1 and CDR2 are SGHRS and YFSETQ. The CDR3 extends over 15 amino acids. Germline trimming cut 1 base from V and 1 base from J; bases unmatched to any gene: 1. The CDR3 loop is CASSLTGGSNQPQHF. The CDR3 DNA follows: TGCGCCAGCAGCTTGACAGGGGGGAGCAATCAGCCCCAGCATTTT.

The rearrangement uses TRBV4-1 and TRBJ1-2; weak D call: TRBD1 (5 bases). From germline, CDR1 is MGHRA and CDR2 YSYEKL. Trimming cost V 0 bases and J 3 bases, with 14 bases left between them. The CDR3 sequence is 16 residues long. CDR3 residues: CASSQDSGLPYYGYTF. The CDR3, as DNA: TGCGCCAGCAGCCAAGATTCAGGGCTCCCTTACTATGGCTACACCTTC.

The chain has TRBV4-3 and TRBJ2-7, with D possibly being TRBD1 (5 bases). The CDR3 is made up of 15 amino acids. V gave up 0 bases and J gave up 3 bases, with 12 bases separating them. CDR1 is LGHNA and CDR2 is YSLEER in the germline V gene. CDR3 sequence: CASSQDPAGLYEQYF. CDR3 coding DNA: TGCGCCAGCAGCCAAGATCCAGCAGGGCTCTACGAGCAGTACTTC.

The chain couples TRBV24-1 to TRBJ2-3; D remains unclear. Germline assignment: CDR1 KGHDR and CDR2 SFDVKD. Trimming cost V 3 bases and J 6 bases, with 9 bases left between them. The CDR3 consists of 13 residues. The CDR3 loop reads CATSDAPGDTQYF. For the CDR3, the DNA is TGTGCCACCAGTGATGCCCCCGGGGATACGCAGTATTTT.

V is TRBV7-2 and J is TRBJ1-1; D possibly corresponds to TRBD1 (6 bases). V was pared by 0 bases and J by 4 bases, with 9 bases between. The CDR3 contains 14 residues. Looked up from germline, CDR1 is SGHTA and CDR2 is FQGNSA. This CDR3 is CASSLANRATEAFF. In DNA, the CDR3 is TGTGCCAGCAGCTTAGCAAACAGGGCCACTGAAGCTTTCTTT.

The count of this clone is one. The same CDR3 is also encoded by other DNA sequences in this sample. This sequence joins TRBV7-2 and TRBJ1-3, with TRBD1 matching 9 bases. V dropped 5 bases and J dropped 0; count of bases not matched to a gene: 5. Germline assignment: CDR1 SGHTA and CDR2 FQGNSA. The CDR3 consists of 16 residues. CDR3 in amino acids: CASSLTGGNSGNTIYF. In nucleotides, the CDR3 is TGTGCCAGCAGCCTGACAGGGGGTAACTCTGGAAACACCATATATTTT. Complete variable domain (other parts from reference TRBV7-2 and TRBJ1-3): GAGVSQSPSNKVTEKGKDVELRCDPISGHTALYWYRQSLGQGLEFLIYFQGNSAPDKSGLPSDRFSAERTGGSVSTLTIQRTQQEDSAVYLCASSLTGGNSGNTIYFGEGSWLTVV.